A single sample is the source of the 28 T cell receptor beta chains below, sequenced in a study of HIV-infected children after antiretroviral therapy interruption. Treatment: PENTA 11 planned treatment interruption arm or continuous ART arm. Unique molecular identifiers were included in an RNA-based 3' RACE TCR library. From the 3' RACE reads, TCRdb called clonotypes with MiXCR, one entry per CDR3 protein. Among approximately 95,000 distinct CDR3 sequences listed, 6.9% were seen once. The specimen was CD45RA+ CD4+ T cells from PBMCs, pooled from several time points, collected from a donor given antiretroviral therapy, either interrupted or continuous. Subset: naive CD4+ CD45RA+ CD45RO- T cells. These receptors were taken from a pool of human donors with HIV.

Only a few counts were recorded for this clonotype. CDR3 nucleotide sequence: TGCGCCAGCAGCTTAGGACAGGGGGCCCTTGGGTGGAACACTGAAGCTTTCTTT. It codes for CASSLGQGALGWNTEAFF. The chain couples TRBV5-1 to TRBJ1-1, with 11 nucleotides matching TRBD1. CDR1 is SGHRS and CDR2 is YFSETQ in the germline V gene. CDR3 length equals 18 residues. With 2 bases clipped from V and 1 base from J, the junction kept 10 bases outside the gene matches.

There are many counts of this clonotype. The rearrangement uses TRBV6-2 or TRBV6-3 and TRBJ1-1; D call uncertain. V shed 6 bases and J shed 5 bases, with 10 bases lying between them. Germline V gives CDR1 MNHEY, CDR2 SVGEGT. This CDR3 is 12 amino acids long. Here the CDR3 reads CASRSRPTEAFF. Written as DNA, the CDR3 is TGTGCCAGCAGATCACGACCTACTGAAGCTTTCTTT.

This clonotype was counted ten times or more. The chain links TRBV20-1 to TRBJ2-7; 11 nucleotides match TRBD2. Losses at the gene ends were 0 bases for V and 2 bases for J; bases not matched to a gene: 12. CDR3 length: 18 residues. Germline V CDR1 and CDR2: DFQATT, SNEGSKA (reference sequence). The chain's CDR3 is CSARDLAGGPASTYEQYF. DNA of the CDR3: TGCAGTGCTAGAGATCTAGCGGGGGGCCCGGCGTCAACCTACGAGCAGTACTTC.

This clonotype was seen many times. The chain carries TRBV6-6 and TRBJ1-4, with D hard to call. The CDR3 is 12 amino acids. Germline V gives CDR1 MNHNY, CDR2 SVGAGI (reference sequence). Trimming left V 0 bases short and J 7 bases short, with 3 bases between. CDR3 in amino acids: CASSYSSEKLFF. CDR3 coding DNA: TGTGCCAGCAGTTACTCGAGTGAAAAACTGTTTTTT.

This clonotype was recorded many times. The chain combines TRBV6-6 with TRBJ2-5; no firm D call. This CDR3 region has 14 residues. V gave up 7 bases and J gave up 2 bases, with 14 bases separating them. The germline V gene has CDR1 MNHNY and CDR2 SVGAGI (reference sequence). CDR3 nucleotide sequence: TGTGCCAGCAATCTGGGCATGATACAAGAGACCCAGTACTTC. Encoded protein: CASNLGMIQETQYF.

This clonotype was detected many times. This chain's CDR3 is CASKQDRGNQPQHF. The CDR3 coding sequence is TGTGCCAGTAAACAAGACAGGGGCAATCAGCCCCAGCATTTT. The rearrangement links TRBV19 to TRBJ1-5; TRBD1 matches 7 bases. The V segment lost 7 bases and the J segment 2 bases; nucleotides outside the gene matches: 5. Germline V lookup: CDR1 LNHDA, CDR2 SQIVND (reference sequence). The length of the CDR3 is 14 residues.

The table lists this clonotype with many counts. The rearrangement joins TRBV19 to TRBJ2-3; 11 nucleotides line up with TRBD2. CDR1 and CDR2 (germline): LNHDA, SQIVND (reference sequence). V shed 3 bases and J 5 bases; nucleotides not matched to a gene: 4. This CDR3 is 15 amino acids long. The CDR3 DNA follows: TGTGCCAGTAGTATGCCTAGCGGGGGGATAGATACGCAGTATTTT. This codes for CASSMPSGGIDTQYF.

Ten or more counts support this clonotype. V is TRBV20-1 and J is TRBJ2-7; D call uncertain. Per germline, CDR1 DFQATT and CDR2 SNEGSKA (reference sequence). V dropped 3 bases and J dropped 0 bases, with 12 bases sitting between them. The CDR3 totals 14 residues. This CDR3 reads CSASKDASSYEQYF. CDR3 sequence (DNA): TGCAGTGCTAGCAAGGACGCGAGCTCCTACGAGCAGTACTTC.

This clonotype was observed a few times. V usage is TRBV5-1 and J usage is TRBJ2-3; no clear D gene. CDR3 length equals 14 residues. V lost 2 bases and J lost 2, with 9 bases in between. Germline CDR1 is SGHRS and CDR2 is YFSETQ. This CDR3 is CASSLLTPTDTQYF. For the CDR3, the DNA is TGCGCCAGCAGCTTACTTACCCCCACAGATACGCAGTATTTT. The full variable domain, in which reference TRBV5-1 and TRBJ2-3 provide the parts outside the CDR3, is KAGVTQTPRYLIKTRGQQVTLSCSPISGHRSVSWYQQTPGQGLQFLFEYFSETQRNKGNFPGRFSGRQFSNSRSEMNVSTLELGDSALYLCASSLLTPTDTQYFGPGTRLTVL.

This clonotype was seen a handful of times. The chain carries TRBV20-1 and TRBJ2-3, with TRBD2 as a possible D gene (6 bases). The V end lost 0 bases, the J end lost 1 base, and 14 bases lay between the germline ends. The CDR3 is 16 amino acids. The germline V gene has CDR1 DFQATT and CDR2 SNEGSKA (reference sequence). The CDR3 DNA sequence: TGCAGTGCTAGAGATTTCCCCAGGGAGGGCACAGATACGCAGTATTTT. Encoded protein: CSARDFPREGTDTQYF.

This clonotype turned up a few times. V is TRBV27 and J is TRBJ2-3; TRBD2 agrees at 11 bases. Unmatched junction bases numbered 12, after V lost 6 bases and J lost 4 bases. The CDR3 extends over 17 amino acids. The germline CDR1 and CDR2 sequences are MNHEY and SMNVEV (reference sequence). CDR3 DNA sequence: TGTGCCAGCAGCAAAATCATGACTAGCGGGGTGTCAGATACGCAGTATTTT. Protein product: CASSKIMTSGVSDTQYF.

The rearrangement uses TRBV15 and TRBJ1-1; perhaps TRBD1 as D (5 bases). The CDR3 runs 15 residues. Germline V gene data show CDR1 as LNHNV and CDR2 as YYDKDF (reference sequence). V dropped 1 base and J dropped 3 bases, with 12 bases sitting between them. The CDR3 region is CATSRVMSGDTEAFF. The CDR3 bases are TGTGCCACCAGCAGAGTAATGTCGGGGGACACTGAAGCTTTCTTT.

Ten or more counts support this clonotype. The chain is built from TRBV3-1 and TRBJ2-7, with no clear D. Trimming shortened V by 7 bases and J by 0 bases, and 10 bases separated the two germline ends. This CDR3 comprises 13 residues. Germline CDR1 reads LGHDT; CDR2 reads YNNKEL (reference sequence). DNA for the CDR3: TGTGCCAGCACCATGATGAGCTCCTACGAGCAGTACTTC. Protein product: CASTMMSSYEQYF.

In its sample, this clonotype was seen many times. The J gene is TRBJ2-1, the V gene TRBV23-1; TRBD1 aligns across 7 bases. TRBV23-1 is an ORF, with its function uncertain. Trimming cost V 2 bases and J 6 bases; bases outside gene matches: 13. The CDR3 is 17 residues long. The CDR3: CASSQRRRQGETNEQFF. Here the CDR3 DNA reads TGCGCCAGCAGTCAACGACGCCGCCAGGGGGAGACCAATGAGCAGTTCTTC.

This clonotype has ten or more counts. The chain links TRBV5-1 to TRBJ1-2; D is undetermined. Looked up from germline, CDR1 is SGHRS and CDR2 is YFSETQ. The CDR3 spans 16 residues. V was clipped by 0 bases and J by 4 bases, with 16 bases between them. This chain's CDR3 is CASSLESGPPVYGYTF. CDR3 in DNA: TGCGCCAGCAGCTTGGAGTCGGGCCCCCCCGTCTATGGCTACACCTTC. The full variable domain, its missing parts supplied by reference TRBV5-1 and TRBJ1-2, is KAGVTQTPRYLIKTRGQQVTLSCSPISGHRSVSWYQQTPGQGLQFLFEYFSETQRNKGNFPGRFSGRQFSNSRSEMNVSTLELGDSALYLCASSLESGPPVYGYTFGSGTRLTVV.

There are many counts of this clonotype. A junction boundary mismatches the germline segment, possibly from a read error. V usage is TRBV10-3 and J usage is TRBJ2-5; D might be TRBD1 or TRBD2, each matching 5 bases. This CDR3 comprises 13 residues. CDR1 and CDR2 (germline): ENHRY, SYGVKD. CDR3 bases: TGTGCCAGCGGTGATGATGGGGGAGACACCCAGTACTTT. Protein product: CASGDDGGDTQYF.

The chain carries TRBV7-9 and TRBJ2-3, with 9 nucleotides matching TRBD1. The J segment lost 3 bases and the V segment lost 4 bases, leaving 5 bases of the junction unmatched. This CDR3 has 15 amino acids. Per the germline V gene, CDR1 is SEHNR and CDR2 is FQNEAQ (reference sequence). CDR3 amino acids: CASSSGQGGTDTQYF. CDR3 in DNA: TGTGCCAGCAGCTCGGGACAGGGAGGGACAGATACGCAGTATTTT.

In this sample, this clonotype turned up many times. The rearrangement uses TRBV12-3 or TRBV12-4 and TRBJ2-7; 9 bases are a match to TRBD1. Unmatched junction bases numbered 8, after V lost 6 bases and J lost 2 bases. The CDR3 spans 15 residues. Here the CDR3 DNA reads TGTGCCAGCAGGGAAAACAGGGGGCCCACCTACGAGCAGTACTTC. It specifies CASRENRGPTYEQYF.

This clonotype was seen a few times. This chain connects TRBV2 to TRBJ1-2; D uncertain. Germline V gene sequence: CDR1 SNHLY, CDR2 FYNNEI. V was clipped by 6 bases and J by 8 bases, with 7 bases between them. CDR3 length: 10 residues. CDR3 bases: TGTGCCAGCAGAGAGACAGGCTACACCTTC. It is translated as CASRETGYTF.

At least ten counts were recorded for this clonotype. The chain employs TRBV5-1 and TRBJ2-1; the match to TRBD2 covers 10 bases. CDR1 is SGHRS and CDR2 is YFSETQ in the germline V gene. The ends lost 0 bases at V and 4 bases at J; junction bases unmatched: 10. The CDR3 totals 18 residues. The CDR3 DNA reads TGCGCCAGCAGCTTGGGGGGTTTACTAGCGGGGTCATACAATGAGCAGTTCTTC. This sequence encodes CASSLGGLLAGSYNEQFF.

The sample holds many counts of this clonotype. The chain employs TRBV18 and TRBJ1-1; weak D call: TRBD1 (6 bases). The CDR3 loop spans 15 amino acids. The V and J ends lost 4 bases and 4 bases respectively, with 16 bases between them. The germline CDR1 and CDR2 sequences are KGHSH and LQKENI. The DNA for the CDR3 is TGTGCCAGCTCACTAGGACAGACGGGAACCACTGAAGCTTTCTTT. Translated: CASSLGQTGTTEAFF.

This clonotype was seen ten or more times. The CDR3 protein is CASSQTGQLVTGELFF. The CDR3 nucleotides are TGTGCCAGCAGCCAAACGGGACAGCTCGTTACCGGGGAGCTGTTTTTT. The chain combines TRBV5-6 with TRBJ2-2; 7 positions match TRBD1. This CDR3 contains 16 residues. The V gene end was trimmed by 4 bases and the J gene end by 5 bases; junction bases not matched to a gene: 11. Germline V gene lookup returns CDR1 SGHDT and CDR2 YYEEEE.

In this sample, this clonotype is medium-sized. This rearrangement joins TRBV29-1 to TRBJ1-1; 9 nucleotides line up with TRBD1. This CDR3 region has 13 residues. Germline CDR1 is SQVTM and CDR2 is ANQGSEA. V lost 6 bases, J lost 0 bases, and 2 bases stayed unmatched. The CDR3 DNA sequence: TGCAGCGTGGGGACAGGGATGAACACTGAAGCTTTCTTT. This translates into CSVGTGMNTEAFF.

This clonotype was seen at least ten times. The rearrangement links TRBV5-1 to TRBJ2-1; 16 bases fit TRBD2. Per germline, CDR1 SGHRS and CDR2 YFSETQ. This CDR3 contains 19 residues. J gave up 0 bases and V 4 bases, and 7 bases lay outside the gene matches. The chain's CDR3 is CASSRSGLAGGSSYNEQFF. The DNA of the CDR3 is TGCGCCAGCAGCCGCTCGGGACTAGCGGGGGGGAGCTCCTACAATGAGCAGTTCTTC.

V usage is TRBV5-1 and J usage is TRBJ2-7, with D unresolved. Germline V gene data show CDR1 as SGHRS and CDR2 as YFSETQ. Trimming stripped 4 bases from V and 5 bases from J, with 13 bases between. This CDR3 spans 13 amino acids. This chain's CDR3 is CASSKRTVHEQYF. In DNA, the CDR3 is TGCGCCAGCAGCAAACGGACGGTCCACGAGCAGTACTTC.

This clonotype has at least ten counts. The gene calls are TRBV2 and TRBJ1-1; a possible D gene is TRBD1 (5 bases). Germline assignment: CDR1 SNHLY and CDR2 FYNNEI. The CDR3 sequence is 14 residues long. Deletions cut 6 bases from V and 5 bases from J, with 16 bases between. CDR3 DNA sequence: TGTGCCAGCAGACAGACGACAGCTATGACTGAAGCTTTCTTT. Translated: CASRQTTAMTEAFF. The whole variable domain, remainder taken from reference TRBV2 and TRBJ1-1, is EPEVTQTPSHQVTQMGQEVILRCVPISNHLYFYWYRQILGQKVEFLVSFYNNEISEKSEIFDDQFSVERPDGSNFTLKIRSTKLEDSAMYFCASRQTTAMTEAFFGQGTRLTVV.

This clonotype showed up many times. V and J are TRBV2 and TRBJ2-7; tentatively, D is TRBD1 (6 bases). Between the trimmed V and J ends, which lost 5 bases and 4 bases, there was a span of 15 bases. The CDR3 spans 14 residues. Germline lookup yields CDR1 SNHLY and CDR2 FYNNEI. CDR3 bases: TGTGCCAGCAGTCAACAGGGCTTCGGGTACGAGCAGTACTTC. Its translation is CASSQQGFGYEQYF.

The table lists this clonotype with many counts. The V gene is TRBV7-8, the J gene TRBJ2-3; D unclear. The CDR3 extends over 17 amino acids. V was shortened by 5 bases and J by 4 bases, with 22 bases between the two germline ends. CDR1 and CDR2 (germline): SGHVS, FQNEAQ. The CDR3 spells CASSHDLQLFSADTQYF. DNA of the CDR3: TGTGCCAGCAGCCACGATCTTCAACTGTTCAGCGCAGATACGCAGTATTTT.